These 4 T cell receptor beta chains were sequenced from one sample in a study of T cell responses to AZD1222 COVID-19 vaccine. Only in-frame clones appear in the TCRdb table, and some are missing; sequencing was by immunoSEQ multiplex PCR. The sample carries 89,000 or so clones, 86% recorded once. Sample: peripheral blood, taken on day 0 of AZD1222 vaccination. The receptors here all came from an adult in good health.

This clone has only a few counts. The chain has TRBV21-1 and TRBJ2-2; the listed D gene, TRBD1, was not tested against the DNA. TRBV21-1 is a documented pseudogene. CDR3 length: 17 residues. The CDR3 here is CASTSGGDRPNTGELFF. The CDR3 DNA reads as TGTGCCAGCACCAGTGGTGGGGACAGGCCTAACACCGGGGAGCTGTTTTTT.

Turning to this clone: The sample carries other DNA sequences with the same CDR3. The chain uses TRBV28 and TRBJ1-3; unclear D gene. In germline, CDR1 is MDHEN, CDR2 SYDVKM. With 3 bases removed from V and 7 bases from J, the gap between germline ends came to 4 bases. The CDR3 totals 11 residues. The CDR3: CASSLGNTIYF. The CDR3 nucleotides are TGTGCCAGCAGTTTGGGTAACACCATATATTTT.

This clone was seen a handful of times. V is TRBV6-6 and J is TRBJ1-6; D gene uncertain. Germline CDR1 is MNHNY and CDR2 is SVGAGI (reference sequence). The germline V and J ends were trimmed by 0 bases and 9 bases, with 15 bases remaining between them. The CDR3 is made up of 16 amino acids. The CDR3 DNA reads as TGTGCCAGCAGTTACTCAGAAGTAGGGCTAGGTTCACCCCTCCACTTT. Translating gives CASSYSEVGLGSPLHF.

The gene calls are TRBV14 and TRBJ1-6; 8 nucleotides match TRBD1. Germline loops: CDR1 SGHDN, CDR2 FVKESK. This CDR3 comprises 15 residues. The V and J ends lost 4 bases and 9 bases, in that order; junction bases with no gene match: 8. The CDR3 bases are TGTGCCAGCAGCCCCCGACAGGGGTTCGGTTCACCCCTCCACTTT. Residues: CASSPRQGFGSPLHF.